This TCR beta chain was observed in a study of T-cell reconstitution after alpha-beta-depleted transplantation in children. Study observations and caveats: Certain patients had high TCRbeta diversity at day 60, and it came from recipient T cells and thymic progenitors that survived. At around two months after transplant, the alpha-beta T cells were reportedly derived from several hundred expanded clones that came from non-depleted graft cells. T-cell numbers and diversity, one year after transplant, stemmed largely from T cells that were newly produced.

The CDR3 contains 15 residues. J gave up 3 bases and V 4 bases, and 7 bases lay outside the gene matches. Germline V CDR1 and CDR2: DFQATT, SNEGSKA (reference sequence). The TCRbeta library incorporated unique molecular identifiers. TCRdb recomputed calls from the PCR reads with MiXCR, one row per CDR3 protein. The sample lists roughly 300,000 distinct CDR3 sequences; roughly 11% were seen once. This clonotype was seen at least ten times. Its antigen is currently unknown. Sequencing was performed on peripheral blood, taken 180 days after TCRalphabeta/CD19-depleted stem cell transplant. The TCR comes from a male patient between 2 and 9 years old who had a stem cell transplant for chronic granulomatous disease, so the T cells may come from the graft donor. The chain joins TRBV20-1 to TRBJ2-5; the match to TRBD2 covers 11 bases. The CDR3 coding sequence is TGCAGTGCTACCCCTGAGACTAGCGGGAAAGAGACCCAGTACTTC. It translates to CSATPETSGKETQYF.